Included here is one TCR beta chain sequence, with context. How the authors handled the data: The assay estimated nucleated cells by amplifying reference gene primers. The protocol was immunoSEQ multiplex PCR, while the TCRdb copy is restricted to in-frame clones and leaves out a portion. V, J and clone size reflect that table, while D and trimming were determined from the DNA. The repertoire has about 120,000 clones, about 80% of them found once; the top ten carry about 39%. Germline assignment: CDR1 MNHNY and CDR2 SVGAGI (reference sequence). This CDR3 contains 18 residues. Trimming removed 5 bases at V and 4 bases at J, with 24 bases between. This sample is drawn from a study of blood T cell repertoires in COVID-19. At the level of the study: Researchers got acute and convalescent COVID-19 samples from the United States, Italy and Spain. T cells, B-cell-depleted T cells, or PBMCs provided the cDNA or gDNA that served as material.

The chain joins TRBV6-6 to TRBJ2-1; D is perhaps TRBD2 (6 bases). Input material: peripheral blood. This clonotype was obtained from a man aged 40-55 years with active or convalescent COVID-19. In DNA, the CDR3 is TGTGCCAGCAGTCCCCAACCCTCATTGATACGGGGGTACAATGAGCAGTTCTTC. This codes for CASSPQPSLIRGYNEQFF.